This T cell receptor (beta chain) was captured in a study of CXCR3-negative and CXCR3-positive naive CD8 T cells (dated by TCRdb to between 2018 and 2021). About the study as a whole: In total, 120 million to 150 million TRB reads were obtained, which works out to roughly 1.5 +/- 0.3 million reads per library. Diversity and physicochemical repertoire analyses were performed on about eleven donors pooled from two independent experiments. TRBV-TRBJ cluster analysis included naive subsets from about five donors and memory cells from 3 donors.

The CDR3, from cysteine to phenylalanine, totals 15 residues. The DNA is unrecorded. CDR1 and CDR2 are read off the germline V gene (reference sequence) as LNHDA and SQIVND. Worth noting for this clonotype: The antigen this receptor binds is unknown.

For each CD8+ T cell subset, flow sorting was done in triplicate, and around 300,000 cells per subset went directly into RLT lysis buffer. Naive CD8+ T cells were defined stringently as CD45RO-CCR7+CD27+CD95- to exclude memory contaminants. Peripheral blood mononuclear cells were isolated from buffy coats using standard density gradient centrifugation. A FACSAria III was used to flow-sort naive CXCR3-negative and CXCR3-positive CD8+ T cells. An RNeasy Mini Kit was used to extract total RNA from the sorted cells. The sequencer listed for this sample is NextSeq 550. The Human TCR Profiling Kit (MiLaboratory) was used to prepare UMI-labeled 5' RACE TRB cDNA libraries. The full amount of extracted RNA was used for cDNA synthesis, and the full amount of resulting cDNA was used for PCR amplification. Libraries were prepared in parallel with an identical number of PCR cycles. Concerning the study's data processing: MIGEC and MiXCR extracted about 48,000 +/- 9,800 unique UMI-labeled TRB cDNA molecules per library, requiring at least two reads per UMI. An average of approximately 40,000 +/- 10,000 functional in-frame TRB CDR3 nucleotide clonotypes without stop codons was found per library. After downsampling to 5000 UMI-labeled TRB molecules per sample, diversity metrics such as normalized Shannon-Wiener and Chao1 were calculated in VDJtools. Clonotype-size-weighted physicochemical properties of the central five CDR3 residues (interaction energy, strength, volume and Kidera factor 4) were computed in VDJtools. The reads went through TCRdb reprocessing, and each CDR3 protein sequence gets one entry with no DNA. None of the V and J calls come from the authors' own analysis; TCRdb made them. The sample's clone listing holds 100,000 to 150,000 distinct CDR3 sequences. Roughly 0.29% of the sample is taken by the ten largest.

Overall results and qualifications from the work: Freshly isolated PBMCs were used for most assays because CXCR3 expression partially decreased after cryopreservation. Because surface CD5, which has been linked to self-reactivity in mice, was comparable between naive subsets, TCR interaction strength was also inferred from TRB CDR3 physicochemical properties. TRBV-TRBJ usage was similar between naive CXCR3-negative and CXCR3-positive cells from the same donor, while memory cells showed distinct patterns. Repertoire diversity was comparably high in both naive subsets but much lower in memory CD8+ T cells. Compared with CXCR3-negative naive cells, CXCR3-positive naive cells had TRB CDR3s with higher hydrophobicity (lower Kidera factor 4), lower energy, and higher strength and volume indices.

The chain links TRBV19 with TRBJ2-1; without DNA, the TCRdb call of TRBD2 cannot be checked. The sequenced sample was naive CXCR3- CD8+ T cells from blood. What this sample's cell subset or site label stands for: CD45RO-CCR7+CD27+CD95- naive CD8+ T cells lacking CXCR3 (TNR3-). This sequence was found in a human donor in good health. Some clones in this sample may be carry-over from other donors' samples. For the CDR3, the sequence is CASSTFGRTRYEQFF.